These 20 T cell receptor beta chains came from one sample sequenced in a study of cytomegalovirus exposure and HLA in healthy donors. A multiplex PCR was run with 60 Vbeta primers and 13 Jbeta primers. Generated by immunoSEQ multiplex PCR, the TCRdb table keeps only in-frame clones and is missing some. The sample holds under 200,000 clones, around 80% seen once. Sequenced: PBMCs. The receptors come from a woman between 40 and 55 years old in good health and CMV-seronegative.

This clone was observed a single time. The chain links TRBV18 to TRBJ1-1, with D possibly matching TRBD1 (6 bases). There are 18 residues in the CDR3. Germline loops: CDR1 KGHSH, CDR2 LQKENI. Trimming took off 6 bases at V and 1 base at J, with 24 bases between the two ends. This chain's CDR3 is CASSRRQGTPLGNTEAFF. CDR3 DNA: TGTGCCAGCTCTCGCCGTCAGGGGACCCCCCTTGGGAACACTGAAGCTTTCTTT. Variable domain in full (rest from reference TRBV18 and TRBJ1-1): NAGVMQNPRHLVRRRGQEARLRCSPMKGHSHVYWYRQLPEEGLKFMVYLQKENIIDESGMPKERFSAEFPKEGPSILRIQQVVRGDSAAYFCASSRRQGTPLGNTEAFFGQGTRLTVV.

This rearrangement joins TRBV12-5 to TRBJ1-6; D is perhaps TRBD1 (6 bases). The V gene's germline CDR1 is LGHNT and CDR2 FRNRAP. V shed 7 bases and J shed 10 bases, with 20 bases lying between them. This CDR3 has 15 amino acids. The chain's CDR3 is CASATGQPPRSPLHF. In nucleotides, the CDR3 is TGTGCTAGTGCCACCGGACAGCCCCCCAGGTCACCCCTCCACTTT. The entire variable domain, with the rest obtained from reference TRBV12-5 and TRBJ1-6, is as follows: DARVTQTPRHKVTEMGQEVTMRCQPILGHNTVFWYRQTMMQGLELLAYFRNRAPLDDSGMPKDRFSAEMPDATLATLKIQPSEPRDSAVYFCASATGQPPRSPLHFGNGTRLTVT.

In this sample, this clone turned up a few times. The CDR3 spells CASSSGLVTGEQFF. The CDR3 DNA reads TGTGCCAGCAGCTCCGGACTAGTAACAGGTGAGCAGTTCTTC. The rearrangement uses TRBV9 and TRBJ2-1; 7 bases agree with TRBD2. This CDR3 is 14 amino acids long. V was clipped by 4 bases and J by 9 bases; unmatched bases: 10. Germline-derived CDR1 and CDR2 are SGDLS and YYNGEE. The full variable domain, in which reference TRBV9 and TRBJ2-1 provide the parts outside the CDR3, is DSGVTQTPKHLITATGQRVTLRCSPRSGDLSVYWYQQSLDQGLQFLIQYYNGEERAKGNILERFSAQQFPDLHSELNLSSLELGDSALYFCASSSGLVTGEQFFGPGTRLTVL.

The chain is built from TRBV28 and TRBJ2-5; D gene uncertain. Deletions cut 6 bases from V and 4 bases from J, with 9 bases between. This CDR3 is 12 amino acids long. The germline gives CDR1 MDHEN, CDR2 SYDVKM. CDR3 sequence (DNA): TGTGCCAGCAGACTATCGGGAGAGACCCAGTACTTC. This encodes CASRLSGETQYF.

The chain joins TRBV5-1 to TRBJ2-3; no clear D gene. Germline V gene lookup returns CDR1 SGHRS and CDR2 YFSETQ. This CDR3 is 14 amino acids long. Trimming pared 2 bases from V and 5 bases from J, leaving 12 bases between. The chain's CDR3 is CASSFSGYRDTQYF. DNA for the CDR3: TGCGCCAGCAGCTTTTCAGGCTACCGAGATACGCAGTATTTT.

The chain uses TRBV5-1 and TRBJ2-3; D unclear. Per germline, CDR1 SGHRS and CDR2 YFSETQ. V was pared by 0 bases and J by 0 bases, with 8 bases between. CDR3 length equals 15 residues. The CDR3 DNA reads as TGCGCCAGCAGCTTGGTCAGTTCTAGCACAGATACGCAGTATTTT. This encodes CASSLVSSSTDTQYF.

CDR3 loop: CASSPPAGGSTDTQYF. The CDR3 coding sequence is TGTGCCAGCTCACCACCTGCGGGAGGCAGCACAGATACGCAGTATTTT. J is TRBJ2-3 and V is TRBV18; 8 nucleotides match TRBD2. With 0 bases clipped from V and 0 bases from J, the junction kept 2 bases outside the gene matches. This CDR3 region has 16 residues. CDR1 and CDR2 (germline): KGHSH, LQKENI.

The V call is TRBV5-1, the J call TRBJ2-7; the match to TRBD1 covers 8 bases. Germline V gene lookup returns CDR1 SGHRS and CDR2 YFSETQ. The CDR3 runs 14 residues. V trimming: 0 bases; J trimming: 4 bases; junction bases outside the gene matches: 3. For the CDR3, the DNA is TGCGCCAGCAGCTTGGTACAGGGGGTGTACGAGCAGTACTTC. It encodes CASSLVQGVYEQYF.

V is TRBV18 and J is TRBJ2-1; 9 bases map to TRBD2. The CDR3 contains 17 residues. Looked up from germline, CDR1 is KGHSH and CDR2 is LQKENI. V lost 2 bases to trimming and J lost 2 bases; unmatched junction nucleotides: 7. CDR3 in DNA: TGTGCCAGCTCACCAGTGGCGGGGGGGCCGCCCTACAATGAGCAGTTCTTC. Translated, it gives CASSPVAGGPPYNEQFF.

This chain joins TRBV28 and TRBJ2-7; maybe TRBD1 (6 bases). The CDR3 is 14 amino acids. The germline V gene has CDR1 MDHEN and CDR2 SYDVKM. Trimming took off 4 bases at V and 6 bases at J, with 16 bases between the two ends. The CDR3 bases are TGTGCCAGCAGTTCAGGGGCCTGGAACGGCGAGCAGTACTTC. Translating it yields CASSSGAWNGEQYF.

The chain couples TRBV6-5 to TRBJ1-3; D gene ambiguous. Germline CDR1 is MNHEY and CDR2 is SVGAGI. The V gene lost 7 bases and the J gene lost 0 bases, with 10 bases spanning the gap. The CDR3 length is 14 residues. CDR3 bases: TGTGCCAGCAAGTCCCCGAGCTCTGGAAACACCATATATTTT. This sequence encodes CASKSPSSGNTIYF.

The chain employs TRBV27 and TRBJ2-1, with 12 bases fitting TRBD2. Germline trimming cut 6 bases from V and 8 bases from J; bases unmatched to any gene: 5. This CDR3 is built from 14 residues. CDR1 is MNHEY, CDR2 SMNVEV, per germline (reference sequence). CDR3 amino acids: CASRSSGGAHEQFF. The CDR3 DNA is TGTGCCAGCAGATCTAGCGGGGGGGCCCATGAGCAGTTCTTC.

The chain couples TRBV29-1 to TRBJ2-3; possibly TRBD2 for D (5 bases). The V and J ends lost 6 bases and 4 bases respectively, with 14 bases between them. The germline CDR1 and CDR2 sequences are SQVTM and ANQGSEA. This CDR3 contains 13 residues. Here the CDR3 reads CSVGSSEPDTQYF. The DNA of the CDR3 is TGCAGCGTAGGGAGTTCGGAGCCAGATACGCAGTATTTT.

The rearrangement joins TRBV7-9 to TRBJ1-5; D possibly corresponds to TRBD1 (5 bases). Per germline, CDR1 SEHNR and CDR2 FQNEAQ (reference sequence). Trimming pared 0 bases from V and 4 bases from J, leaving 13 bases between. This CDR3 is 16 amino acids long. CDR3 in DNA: TGTGCCAGCAGCTTAGCGTCGACAGTAACTAATCAGCCCCAGCATTTT. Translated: CASSLASTVTNQPQHF.

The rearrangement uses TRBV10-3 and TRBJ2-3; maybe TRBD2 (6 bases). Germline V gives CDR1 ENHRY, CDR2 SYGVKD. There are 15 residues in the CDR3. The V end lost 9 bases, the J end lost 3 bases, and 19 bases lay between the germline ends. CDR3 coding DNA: TGTGCCATACGCGGGGAAGGGCTTAGGACAGATACGCAGTATTTT. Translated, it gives CAIRGEGLRTDTQYF.

The CDR3 DNA sequence: TGTGCCAGCAGCCACCTAATGGGACAGCCGGGCTCCTACGAGCAGTACTTC. It is translated as CASSHLMGQPGSYEQYF. This chain connects TRBV14 to TRBJ2-7, with TRBD1 identical over 7 bases. This CDR3 contains 17 residues. Germline V CDR1 and CDR2: SGHDN, FVKESK. The J segment lost 0 bases and the V segment lost 3 bases, leaving 11 bases of the junction unmatched.

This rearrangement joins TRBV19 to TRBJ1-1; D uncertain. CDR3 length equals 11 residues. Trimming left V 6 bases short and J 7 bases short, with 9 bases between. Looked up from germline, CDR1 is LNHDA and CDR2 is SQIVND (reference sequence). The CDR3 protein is CASRRENEAFF. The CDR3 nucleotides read TGTGCCAGTAGAAGGGAGAATGAAGCTTTCTTT.

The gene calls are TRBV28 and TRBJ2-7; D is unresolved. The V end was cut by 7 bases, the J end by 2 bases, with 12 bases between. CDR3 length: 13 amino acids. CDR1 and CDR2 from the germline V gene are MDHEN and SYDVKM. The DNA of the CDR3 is TGTGCCAGCAACATATCCCCTGCCTACGAGCAGTACTTC. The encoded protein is CASNISPAYEQYF.

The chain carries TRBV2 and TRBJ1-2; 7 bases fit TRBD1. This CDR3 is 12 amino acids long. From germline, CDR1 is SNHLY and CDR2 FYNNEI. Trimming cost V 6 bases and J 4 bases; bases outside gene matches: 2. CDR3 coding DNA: TGTGCCAGCAGGGACAGGTCCTATGGCTACACCTTC. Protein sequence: CASRDRSYGYTF.

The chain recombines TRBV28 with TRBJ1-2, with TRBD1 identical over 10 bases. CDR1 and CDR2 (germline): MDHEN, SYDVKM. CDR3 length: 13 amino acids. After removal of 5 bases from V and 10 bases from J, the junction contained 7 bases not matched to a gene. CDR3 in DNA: TGTGCCAGCAGTCCGACCGGACAGGGGGACTACACCTTC. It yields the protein CASSPTGQGDYTF.